The T cell receptor beta chain under discussion was sequenced for a study of cytomegalovirus exposure and HLA in healthy donors. PCR employed 60 Vbeta and 13 Jbeta primers. Generated by immunoSEQ multiplex PCR, the TCRdb table keeps only in-frame clones and is missing some. The table records around 180,000 clones, about 81% of them present only once. This CDR3 region has 19 residues. Per germline, CDR1 SGHNT and CDR2 YENEEA. J gave up 7 bases and V 5 bases, and 18 bases lay outside the gene matches. This TCR was recovered from a man between 18 and 35 years old in good health and CMV-seronegative. Sequencing was performed on PBMCs. The chain uses TRBV11-3 and TRBJ1-6; 9 bases line up with TRBD1. The CDR3 loop reads CASSGRDRDLPFPNSPLHF. The DNA of the CDR3 is TGTGCCAGCAGCGGACGGGACAGGGATCTTCCCTTCCCGAATTCACCCCTCCACTTT. The full variable domain, completed using reference TRBV11-3 and TRBJ1-6, is EAGVVQSPRYKIIEKKQPVAFWCNPISGHNTLYWYLQNLGQGPELLIRYENEEAVDDSQLPKDRFSAERLKGVDSTLKIQPAELGDSAVYLCASSGRDRDLPFPNSPLHFGNGTRLTVT.